Below, 24 T cell receptor beta chains from the same sample are listed, as sequenced in a study of T cell repertoires in cytomegalovirus infection. Each CDR3 protein gets one entry after TCRdb re-called the reads with MiXCR. The top ten hold roughly 13% of the sample, which has 400,000 or so distinct CDR3 sequences, roughly a third seen once. What was sequenced was PBMCs. The receptors derive from a human donor in good health (CMV status not recorded). Some clones in this sample may be carry-over from other donors' samples.

The chain has TRBV6-2 or TRBV6-3 and TRBJ2-5, with TRBD2 matching over 7 bases. CDR3 length: 17 residues. V trimming: 0 bases; J trimming: 3 bases; junction bases outside the gene matches: 10. Germline V gene data show CDR1 as MNHEY and CDR2 as SVGEGT. For the CDR3, the DNA is TGTGCCAGCAGTTACTCGACGAGGAGCGGGGATGAAGAGACCCAGTACTTC. This sequence encodes CASSYSTRSGDEETQYF.

The CDR3 sequence: CAISVDRGNTEAFF. The DNA for the CDR3 is TGTGCCATCAGCGTGGACAGGGGAAACACTGAAGCTTTCTTT. V usage is TRBV10-3 and J usage is TRBJ1-1; 9 bases are shared with TRBD1. This CDR3 is 14 amino acids long. Germline-derived CDR1 and CDR2 are ENHRY and SYGVKD. V dropped 6 bases and J dropped 2; count of bases not matched to a gene: 4.

This chain uses TRBV29-1 with TRBJ2-3; unclear D gene. V dropped 2 bases and J dropped 3 bases, with 9 bases sitting between them. Germline lookup yields CDR1 SQVTM and CDR2 ANQGSEA. CDR3 length: 13 amino acids. This CDR3 is CSVEPLATDTQYF. DNA of the CDR3: TGCAGCGTTGAACCCCTCGCAACAGATACGCAGTATTTT.

As to this clonotype: A much bigger clone sits one base away, suggesting this may be a read error. The genes are TRBV7-6 and TRBJ1-1; TRBD1 agrees at 11 bases. Germline CDR1 is SGHVS and CDR2 is FNYEAQ. This CDR3 has 16 residues. The CDR3 loop is CANSREKGQGDTEAFF. CDR3 nucleotide sequence: TGTGCCAACAGCAGAGAGAAGGGACAGGGGGACACTGAAGCTTTCTTT.

This clonotype has just a few counts. CDR3 in amino acids: CASSQGGDYGYTF. The CDR3 DNA sequence: TGTGCCAGCAGCCAAGGGGGGGACTATGGCTACACCTTC. The V call is TRBV12-3 or TRBV12-4, the J call TRBJ1-2, with D maybe TRBD1 (6 bases). Trimming took off 6 bases at V and 3 bases at J, with 11 bases between the two ends. The CDR3 totals 13 residues.

The chain has TRBV2 and TRBJ1-5; D perhaps matches TRBD1 (5 bases). Deletions cut 2 bases from V and 4 bases from J, with 12 bases between. CDR1 SNHLY and CDR2 FYNNEI come from the germline V gene. The CDR3 totals 15 residues. The CDR3 spells CASSEWGTKNQPQHF. The CDR3, as DNA: TGTGCCAGCAGTGAATGGGGGACGAAGAATCAGCCCCAGCATTTT.

This chain connects TRBV20-1 to TRBJ2-3, with 9 bases identical to TRBD2. This CDR3 is 14 amino acids long. Trimming cost V 6 bases and J 5 bases; bases outside gene matches: 9. Germline V gene lookup returns CDR1 DFQATT and CDR2 SNEGSKA (reference sequence). CDR3 in DNA: TGCAGTGCGCGTGCGCGGGGGGGTGGAGATACGCAGTATTTT. Translation gives CSARARGGGDTQYF.

The sample holds many counts of this clonotype. The V call is TRBV7-2, the J call TRBJ2-6; D is ambiguous. The germline CDR1 and CDR2 sequences are SGHTA and FQGNSA. The CDR3 contains 16 residues. V was pared by 5 bases and J by 0 bases, with 11 bases between. The CDR3 DNA is TGTGCCAGCAGCATCCGCCGGGCCTCTGGGGCCAACGTCCTGACTTTC. Translation gives CASSIRRASGANVLTF.

This clonotype appeared a few times. This chain connects TRBV2 to TRBJ1-1; 7 bases are a match to TRBD1. The CDR3 runs to 12 residues. Germline CDR1 and CDR2: SNHLY and FYNNEI. The V and J ends lost 1 base and 11 bases, in that order; junction bases with no gene match: 4. The CDR3 coding sequence is TGTGCCAGCAGTGAAGTAAGGGGGCGCGCTTTCTTT. It encodes CASSEVRGRAFF.

This clonotype was detected ten times or more. The genes are TRBV7-9 and TRBJ2-7, with TRBD1 as a possible D gene (5 bases). CDR1 is SEHNR, CDR2 FQNEAQ, per germline (reference sequence). The V end lost 5 bases, the J end lost 0 bases, and 14 bases lay between the germline ends. The CDR3 totals 15 residues. The CDR3 sequence is CASSLRAGPSYEQYF. The DNA of the CDR3 is TGTGCCAGCAGCCTCCGGGCAGGGCCCTCCTACGAGCAGTACTTC.

This rearrangement joins TRBV7-9 to TRBJ2-1; D is possibly TRBD2 (5 bases). The CDR3 contains 14 residues. V lost 3 bases and J 8 bases, leaving 14 bases between the germline ends. The V gene's germline CDR1 is SEHNR and CDR2 FQNEAQ (reference sequence). In DNA form, the CDR3 reads TGTGCCAGCAGCTTCCCGGGGAGAGTTGATGAGCAGTTCTTC. Translation gives CASSFPGRVDEQFF.

The chain links TRBV15 to TRBJ2-4, with a possible D match to TRBD1 (6 bases). Per the germline V gene, CDR1 is LNHNV and CDR2 is YYDKDF (reference sequence). CDR3 length equals 14 residues. V was pared by 0 bases and J by 5 bases, with 8 bases between. As DNA, the CDR3 is TGTGCCACCAGCAGAGATTACAGGGAAAACATTCAGTACTTC. This sequence encodes CATSRDYRENIQYF.

The chain employs TRBV28 and TRBJ1-1, with a weak D call TRBD1 (6 bases). The V gene lost 6 bases and the J gene lost 1 base, with 12 bases spanning the gap. CDR1 is MDHEN, CDR2 SYDVKM, per germline. There are 14 residues in the CDR3. DNA of the CDR3: TGTGCCAGCAGAATCCCCAGGGGGAACACTGAAGCTTTCTTT. It encodes CASRIPRGNTEAFF.

J is TRBJ2-2 and V is TRBV24-1; no clear D gene. CDR1 is KGHDR and CDR2 is SFDVKD in the germline V gene. The CDR3 totals 14 residues. Trimming left V 5 bases short and J 5 bases short, with 11 bases between. CDR3 nucleotides: TGTGCCACCAGTGGGGGTCAAAAAACCGGGGAGCTGTTTTTT. This codes for CATSGGQKTGELFF.

A few counts support this clonotype. The chain recombines TRBV4-1 with TRBJ2-1, with TRBD2 as a possible D gene (6 bases). V was cut by 0 bases and J by 2 bases, with 11 bases left in between. The CDR3 extends over 16 amino acids. The V gene's germline CDR1 is MGHRA and CDR2 YSYEKL. The CDR3, as DNA: TGCGCCAGCAGCCAAGATTCGGGGGAAACCTACAATGAGCAGTTCTTC. Its translation is CASSQDSGETYNEQFF.

This clonotype appeared many times. CDR3 in amino acids: CASSRQKTGELFF. In nucleotides, the CDR3 is TGTGCCAGCAGCCGACAGAAAACCGGGGAGCTGTTTTTT. V usage is TRBV7-2 and J usage is TRBJ2-2, with D possibly being TRBD1 (5 bases). Germline-derived CDR1 and CDR2 are SGHTA and FQGNSA. The CDR3 sequence is 13 residues long. Trimming shortened V by 5 bases and J by 5 bases, and 9 bases separated the two germline ends.

The J gene is TRBJ2-5, the V gene TRBV18; D is unclear. The CDR3 is 15 residues long. Germline V gene sequence: CDR1 KGHSH, CDR2 LQKENI. Trimming shortened V by 6 bases and J by 3 bases, and 17 bases separated the two germline ends. CDR3 nucleotide sequence: TGTGCCAGCTCCCCCCCCGTCCGAGCTAAAGAGACCCAGTACTTC. Translated, it gives CASSPPVRAKETQYF.

The rearrangement uses TRBV4-1 and TRBJ1-4; 10 bases are shared with TRBD1. CDR1 is MGHRA and CDR2 is YSYEKL in the germline V gene. The length of the CDR3 is 13 residues. The J segment lost 6 bases and the V segment lost 8 bases, leaving 3 bases of the junction unmatched. CDR3 loop: CASHGTGDEKLFF. CDR3 coding DNA: TGCGCCAGCCACGGGACAGGGGATGAAAAACTGTTTTTT.

The genes are TRBV7-8 and TRBJ1-4; 7 positions agree with TRBD1. From germline, CDR1 is SGHVS and CDR2 FQNEAQ. This CDR3 is 15 amino acids long. V gave up 5 bases and J gave up 7 bases; unmatched junction bases: 10. CDR3 sequence reads: CASSPRLTGPEKLFF. In nucleotides, the CDR3 is TGTGCCAGCAGCCCCCGCTTGACAGGGCCTGAAAAACTGTTTTTT.

This clonotype was observed a few times. This sequence joins TRBV7-8 and TRBJ1-1; TRBD1 is a possible D gene (6 bases). CDR3 length: 15 amino acids. The germline V and J ends were trimmed by 1 base and 1 base, with 10 bases remaining between them. The germline V gene has CDR1 SGHVS and CDR2 FQNEAQ. In DNA, the CDR3 is TGTGCCAGCAGCTTAGTCCAGGGGACGAACACTGAAGCTTTCTTT. It specifies CASSLVQGTNTEAFF. Full variable domain (missing parts from reference TRBV7-8 and TRBJ1-1): GAGVSQSPRYKVAKRGQDVALRCDPISGHVSLFWYQQALGQGPEFLTYFQNEAQLDKSGLPSDRFFAERPEGSVSTLKIQRTQQEDSAVYLCASSLVQGTNTEAFFGQGTRLTVV.

A word on this clonotype: The junction departs from germline at one end; a sequencing error may be responsible. The chain employs TRBV6-8 and TRBJ1-2, with D tentatively TRBD1 (5 bases). Germline CDR1 is MNHGY and CDR2 is SAAAGT. This CDR3 region has 13 residues. The CDR3: CASSYGGDYVYTF. Written as DNA, the CDR3 is TGTGCCAGCAGTTACGGGGGTGACTATGTCTACACCTTC.

The gene calls are TRBV12-3 or TRBV12-4 and TRBJ1-6; D is unclear. CDR3 length: 15 residues. Trimming pared 1 base from V and 9 bases from J, leaving 13 bases between. The CDR3 loop reads CASSLVVGPRSPLHF. CDR3 nucleotides: TGTGCCAGCAGTTTAGTGGTTGGCCCGCGTTCACCCCTCCACTTT.

This clonotype was detected a few times. This chain links TRBV6-1 with TRBJ2-3, with 13 nucleotides matching TRBD2. Germline CDR1 is MNHNS and CDR2 is SASEGT. CDR3 size: 18 residues. Losses at the gene ends were 0 bases for V and 2 bases for J; bases not matched to a gene: 5. This CDR3 is CASSEARLAGGFTDTQYF. The DNA for the CDR3 is TGTGCCAGCAGTGAAGCCCGACTAGCGGGGGGCTTCACAGATACGCAGTATTTT.

This chain joins TRBV6-1 and TRBJ1-3; 10 bases map to TRBD1. The CDR3 spans 18 residues. J lost 0 bases, V lost 5 bases, and 10 bases had no gene match. Germline V gene lookup returns CDR1 MNHNS and CDR2 SASEGT. For the CDR3, the DNA is TGTGCCAGCAGTACACCGGGACAGGGGCCCAGCTCTGGAAACACCATATATTTT. Protein product: CASSTPGQGPSSGNTIYF.